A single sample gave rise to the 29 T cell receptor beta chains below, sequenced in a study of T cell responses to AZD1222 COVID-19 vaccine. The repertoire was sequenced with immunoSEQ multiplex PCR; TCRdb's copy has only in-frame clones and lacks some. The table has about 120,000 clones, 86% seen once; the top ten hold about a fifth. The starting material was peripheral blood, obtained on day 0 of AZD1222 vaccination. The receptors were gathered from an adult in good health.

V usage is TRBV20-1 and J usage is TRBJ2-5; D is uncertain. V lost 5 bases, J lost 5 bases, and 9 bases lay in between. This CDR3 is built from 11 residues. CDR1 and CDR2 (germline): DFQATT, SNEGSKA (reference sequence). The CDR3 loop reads CSASSGETQYF. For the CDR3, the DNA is TGCAGTGCTTCGTCTGGGGAGACCCAGTACTTC.

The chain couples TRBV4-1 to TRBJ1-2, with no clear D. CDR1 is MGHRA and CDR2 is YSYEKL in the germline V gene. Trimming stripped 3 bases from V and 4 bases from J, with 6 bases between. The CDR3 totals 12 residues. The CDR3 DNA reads TGCGCCAGCAGCCAGGTTACCTATGGCTACACCTTC. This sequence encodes CASSQVTYGYTF.

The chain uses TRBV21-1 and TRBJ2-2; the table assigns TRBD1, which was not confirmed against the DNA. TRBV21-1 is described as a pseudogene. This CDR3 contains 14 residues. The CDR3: CASSPRQRTGELFF. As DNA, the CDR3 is TGTGCCAGCAGCCCCCGACAGAGGACCGGGGAGCTGTTTTTT.

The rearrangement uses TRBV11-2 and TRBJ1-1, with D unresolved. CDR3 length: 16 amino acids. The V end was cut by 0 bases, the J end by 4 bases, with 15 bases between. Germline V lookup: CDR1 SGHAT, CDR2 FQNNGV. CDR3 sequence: CASSLDIRLAPTEAFF. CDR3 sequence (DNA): TGTGCCAGCAGCTTAGATATTAGGTTAGCCCCCACTGAAGCTTTCTTT.

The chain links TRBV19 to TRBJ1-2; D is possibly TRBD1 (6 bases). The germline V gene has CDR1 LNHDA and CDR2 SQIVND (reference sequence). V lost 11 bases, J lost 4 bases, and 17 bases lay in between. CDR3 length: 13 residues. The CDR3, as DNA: TGTGCCGCAGGGGCCCGGGGGTCCTATGGCTACACCTTC. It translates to CAAGARGSYGYTF.

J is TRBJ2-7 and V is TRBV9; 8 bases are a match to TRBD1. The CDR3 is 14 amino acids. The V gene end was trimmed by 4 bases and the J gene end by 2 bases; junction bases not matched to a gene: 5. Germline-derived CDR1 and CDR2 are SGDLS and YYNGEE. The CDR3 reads CASSPGQGAYEQYF. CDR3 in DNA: TGTGCCAGCAGCCCAGGACAGGGTGCCTACGAGCAGTACTTC.

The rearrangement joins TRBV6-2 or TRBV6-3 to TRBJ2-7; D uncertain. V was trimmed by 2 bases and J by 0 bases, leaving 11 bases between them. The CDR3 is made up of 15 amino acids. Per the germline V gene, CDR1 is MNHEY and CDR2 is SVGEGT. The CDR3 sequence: CASSYDERSSYEQYF. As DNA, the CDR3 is TGTGCCAGCAGTTACGACGAGAGGAGCTCCTACGAGCAGTACTTC.

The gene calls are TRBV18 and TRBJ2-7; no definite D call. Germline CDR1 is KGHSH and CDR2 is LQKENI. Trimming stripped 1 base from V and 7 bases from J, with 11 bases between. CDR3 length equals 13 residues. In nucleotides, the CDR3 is TGTGCCAGCTCACCACGTAACCTGGGGGAGCAGTACTTC. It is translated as CASSPRNLGEQYF.

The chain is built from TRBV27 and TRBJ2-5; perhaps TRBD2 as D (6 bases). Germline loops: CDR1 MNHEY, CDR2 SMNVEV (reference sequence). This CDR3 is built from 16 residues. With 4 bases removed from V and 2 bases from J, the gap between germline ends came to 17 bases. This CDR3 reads CASSSFRRDLQETQYF. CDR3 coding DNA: TGTGCCAGCAGTTCCTTTCGGAGGGATCTTCAAGAGACCCAGTACTTC.

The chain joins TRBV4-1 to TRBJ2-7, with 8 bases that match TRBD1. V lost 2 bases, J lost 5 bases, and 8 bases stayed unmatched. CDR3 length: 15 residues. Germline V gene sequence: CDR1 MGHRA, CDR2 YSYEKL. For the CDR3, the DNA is TGCGCCAGCAGCCAATATCGAGGACAGGGAGACGAGCAGTACTTC. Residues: CASSQYRGQGDEQYF.

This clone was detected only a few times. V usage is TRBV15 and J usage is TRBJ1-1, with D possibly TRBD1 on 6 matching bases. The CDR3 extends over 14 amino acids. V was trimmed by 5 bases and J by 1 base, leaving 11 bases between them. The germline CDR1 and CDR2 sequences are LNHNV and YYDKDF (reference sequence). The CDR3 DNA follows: TGTGCCACCAGCTTACAGGGTGGGAACACTGAAGCTTTCTTT. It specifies CATSLQGGNTEAFF. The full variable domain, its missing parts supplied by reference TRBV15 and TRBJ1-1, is DAMVIQNPRYQVTQFGKPVTLSCSQTLNHNVMYWYQQKSSQAPKLLFHYYDKDFNNEADTPDNFQSRRPNTSFCFLDIRSPGLGDTAMYLCATSLQGGNTEAFFGQGTRLTVV.

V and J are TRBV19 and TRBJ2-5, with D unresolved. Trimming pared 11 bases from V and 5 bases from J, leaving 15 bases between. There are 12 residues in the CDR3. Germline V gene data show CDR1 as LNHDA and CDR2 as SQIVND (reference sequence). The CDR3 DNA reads TGTGCCTTCCTCCCCTCGGGCGAGACCCAGTACTTC. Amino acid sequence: CAFLPSGETQYF.

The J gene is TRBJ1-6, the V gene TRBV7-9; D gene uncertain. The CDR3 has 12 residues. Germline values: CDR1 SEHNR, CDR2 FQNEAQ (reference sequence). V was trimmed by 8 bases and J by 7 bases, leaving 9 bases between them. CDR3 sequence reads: CASARSNSPLHF. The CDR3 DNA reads TGTGCCAGCGCACGATCAAATTCACCCCTCCACTTT.

CDR3 amino acids: CATSRDGYRGWSYNEQFF. Written as DNA, the CDR3 is TGTGCCACCAGCAGAGACGGATACAGGGGGTGGTCCTACAATGAGCAGTTCTTC. The gene calls are TRBV15 and TRBJ2-1; 8 nucleotides align to TRBD1. Per the germline V gene, CDR1 is LNHNV and CDR2 is YYDKDF (reference sequence). V shed 0 bases, J shed 1 base, and the junction held 8 bases outside the gene matches. The CDR3 has 18 amino acids.

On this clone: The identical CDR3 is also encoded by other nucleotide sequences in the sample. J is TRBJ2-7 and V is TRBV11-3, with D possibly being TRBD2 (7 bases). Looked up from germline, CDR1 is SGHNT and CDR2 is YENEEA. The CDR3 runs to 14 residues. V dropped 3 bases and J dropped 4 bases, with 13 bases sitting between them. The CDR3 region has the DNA TGTGCCAGCAGCTTCGGGGGGCCGGGATACGAGCAGTACTTC. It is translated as CASSFGGPGYEQYF.

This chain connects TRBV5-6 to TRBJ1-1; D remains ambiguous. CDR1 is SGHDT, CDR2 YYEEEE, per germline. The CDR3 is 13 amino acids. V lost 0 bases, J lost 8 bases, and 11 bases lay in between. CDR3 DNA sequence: TGTGCCAGCAGCTTGGCCGGTGGGGTAGAAGCTTTCTTT. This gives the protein CASSLAGGVEAFF.

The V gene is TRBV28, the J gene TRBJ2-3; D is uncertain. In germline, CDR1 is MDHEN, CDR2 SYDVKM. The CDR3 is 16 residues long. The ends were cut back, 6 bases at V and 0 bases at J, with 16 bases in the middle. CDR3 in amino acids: CASREYSTPSTDTQYF. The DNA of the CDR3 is TGTGCCAGCAGAGAATACAGCACACCTAGCACAGATACGCAGTATTTT.

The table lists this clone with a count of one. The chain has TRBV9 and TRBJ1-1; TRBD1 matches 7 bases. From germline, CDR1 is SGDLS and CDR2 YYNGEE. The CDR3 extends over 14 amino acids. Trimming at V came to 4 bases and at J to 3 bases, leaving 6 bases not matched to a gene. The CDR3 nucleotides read TGTGCCAGCAGCCCCCAAACAGGGGACACTGAAGCTTTCTTT. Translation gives CASSPQTGDTEAFF.

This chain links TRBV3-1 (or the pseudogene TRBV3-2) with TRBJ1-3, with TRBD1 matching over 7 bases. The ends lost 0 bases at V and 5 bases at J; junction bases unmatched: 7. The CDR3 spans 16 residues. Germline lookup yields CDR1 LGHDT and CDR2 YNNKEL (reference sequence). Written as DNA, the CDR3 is TGTGCCAGCAGCCAAGATCCCCGACAGGGTAGAAACACCATATATTTT. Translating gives CASSQDPRQGRNTIYF.

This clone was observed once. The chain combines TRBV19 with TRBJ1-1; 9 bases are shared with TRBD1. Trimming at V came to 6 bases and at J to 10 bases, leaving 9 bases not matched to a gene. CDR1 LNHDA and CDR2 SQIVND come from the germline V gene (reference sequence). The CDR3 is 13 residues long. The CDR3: CASRDYRGRGAFF. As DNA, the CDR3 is TGTGCCAGTAGGGATTACAGGGGGCGCGGAGCTTTCTTT.

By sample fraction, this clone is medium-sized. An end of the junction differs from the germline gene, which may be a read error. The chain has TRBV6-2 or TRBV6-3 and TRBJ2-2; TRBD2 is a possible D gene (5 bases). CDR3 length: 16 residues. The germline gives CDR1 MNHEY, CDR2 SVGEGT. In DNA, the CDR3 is TGTGCCAGCAGCTACTACGTCGGGGTTCAGACCGGGGAGCTGTTTTTT. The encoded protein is CASSYYVGVQTGELFF.

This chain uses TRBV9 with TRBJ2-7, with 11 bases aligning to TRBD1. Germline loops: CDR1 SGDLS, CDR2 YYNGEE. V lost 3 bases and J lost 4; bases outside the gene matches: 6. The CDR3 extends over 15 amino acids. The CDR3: CASSEGQGAPYEQYF. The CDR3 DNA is TGTGCCAGCAGCGAAGGACAGGGGGCGCCTTACGAGCAGTACTTC.

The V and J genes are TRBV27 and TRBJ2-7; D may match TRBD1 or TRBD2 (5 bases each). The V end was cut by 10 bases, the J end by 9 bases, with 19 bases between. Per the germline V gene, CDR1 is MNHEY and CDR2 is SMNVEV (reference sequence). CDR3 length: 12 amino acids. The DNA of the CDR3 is TGTGCCACCCGGGGACCCCTTAGGATGCAGTACTTC. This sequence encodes CATRGPLRMQYF.

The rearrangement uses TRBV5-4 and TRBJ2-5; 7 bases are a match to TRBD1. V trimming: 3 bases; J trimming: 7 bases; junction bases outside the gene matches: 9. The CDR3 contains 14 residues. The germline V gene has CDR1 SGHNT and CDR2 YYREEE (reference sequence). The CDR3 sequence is CASSSEKTGPTQYF. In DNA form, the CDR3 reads TGTGCCAGCAGCTCCGAGAAGACAGGGCCGACCCAGTACTTC.

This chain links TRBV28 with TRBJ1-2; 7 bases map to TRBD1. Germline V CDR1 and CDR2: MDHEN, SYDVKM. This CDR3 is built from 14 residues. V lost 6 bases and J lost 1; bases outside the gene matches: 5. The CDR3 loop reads CASRIRDSNYGYTF. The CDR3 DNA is TGTGCCAGCAGAATCCGGGACAGTAACTATGGCTACACCTTC.

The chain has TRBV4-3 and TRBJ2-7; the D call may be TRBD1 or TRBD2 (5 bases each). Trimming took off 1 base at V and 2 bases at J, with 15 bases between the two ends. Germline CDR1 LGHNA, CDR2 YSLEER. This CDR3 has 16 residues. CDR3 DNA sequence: TGCGCCAGCAGCCAAGTCGGGGCAGGAAAGCCCTACGAGCAGTACTTC. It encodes CASSQVGAGKPYEQYF.

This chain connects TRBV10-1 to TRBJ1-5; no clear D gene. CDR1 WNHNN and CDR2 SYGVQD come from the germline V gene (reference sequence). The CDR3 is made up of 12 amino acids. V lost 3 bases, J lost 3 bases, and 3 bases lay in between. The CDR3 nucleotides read TGCGCCAGCAGTGATATCAATCAGCCCCAGCATTTT. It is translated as CASSDINQPQHF.

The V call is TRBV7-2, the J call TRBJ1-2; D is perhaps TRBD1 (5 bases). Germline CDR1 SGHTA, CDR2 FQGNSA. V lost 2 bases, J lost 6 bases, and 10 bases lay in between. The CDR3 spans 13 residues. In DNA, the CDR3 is TGTGCCAGCAGCTTACAGGGTTTAGATGGCTACACCTTC. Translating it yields CASSLQGLDGYTF.

Here the CDR3 reads CASSYYPGGGQETQYF. CDR3 nucleotides: TGTGCCAGCAGTTACTACCCGGGGGGGGGACAAGAGACCCAGTACTTC. The rearrangement links TRBV6-5 to TRBJ2-5; 8 bases line up with TRBD2. V dropped 1 base and J dropped 2; count of bases not matched to a gene: 6. CDR3 length equals 16 residues. Germline V gene sequence: CDR1 MNHEY, CDR2 SVGAGI.